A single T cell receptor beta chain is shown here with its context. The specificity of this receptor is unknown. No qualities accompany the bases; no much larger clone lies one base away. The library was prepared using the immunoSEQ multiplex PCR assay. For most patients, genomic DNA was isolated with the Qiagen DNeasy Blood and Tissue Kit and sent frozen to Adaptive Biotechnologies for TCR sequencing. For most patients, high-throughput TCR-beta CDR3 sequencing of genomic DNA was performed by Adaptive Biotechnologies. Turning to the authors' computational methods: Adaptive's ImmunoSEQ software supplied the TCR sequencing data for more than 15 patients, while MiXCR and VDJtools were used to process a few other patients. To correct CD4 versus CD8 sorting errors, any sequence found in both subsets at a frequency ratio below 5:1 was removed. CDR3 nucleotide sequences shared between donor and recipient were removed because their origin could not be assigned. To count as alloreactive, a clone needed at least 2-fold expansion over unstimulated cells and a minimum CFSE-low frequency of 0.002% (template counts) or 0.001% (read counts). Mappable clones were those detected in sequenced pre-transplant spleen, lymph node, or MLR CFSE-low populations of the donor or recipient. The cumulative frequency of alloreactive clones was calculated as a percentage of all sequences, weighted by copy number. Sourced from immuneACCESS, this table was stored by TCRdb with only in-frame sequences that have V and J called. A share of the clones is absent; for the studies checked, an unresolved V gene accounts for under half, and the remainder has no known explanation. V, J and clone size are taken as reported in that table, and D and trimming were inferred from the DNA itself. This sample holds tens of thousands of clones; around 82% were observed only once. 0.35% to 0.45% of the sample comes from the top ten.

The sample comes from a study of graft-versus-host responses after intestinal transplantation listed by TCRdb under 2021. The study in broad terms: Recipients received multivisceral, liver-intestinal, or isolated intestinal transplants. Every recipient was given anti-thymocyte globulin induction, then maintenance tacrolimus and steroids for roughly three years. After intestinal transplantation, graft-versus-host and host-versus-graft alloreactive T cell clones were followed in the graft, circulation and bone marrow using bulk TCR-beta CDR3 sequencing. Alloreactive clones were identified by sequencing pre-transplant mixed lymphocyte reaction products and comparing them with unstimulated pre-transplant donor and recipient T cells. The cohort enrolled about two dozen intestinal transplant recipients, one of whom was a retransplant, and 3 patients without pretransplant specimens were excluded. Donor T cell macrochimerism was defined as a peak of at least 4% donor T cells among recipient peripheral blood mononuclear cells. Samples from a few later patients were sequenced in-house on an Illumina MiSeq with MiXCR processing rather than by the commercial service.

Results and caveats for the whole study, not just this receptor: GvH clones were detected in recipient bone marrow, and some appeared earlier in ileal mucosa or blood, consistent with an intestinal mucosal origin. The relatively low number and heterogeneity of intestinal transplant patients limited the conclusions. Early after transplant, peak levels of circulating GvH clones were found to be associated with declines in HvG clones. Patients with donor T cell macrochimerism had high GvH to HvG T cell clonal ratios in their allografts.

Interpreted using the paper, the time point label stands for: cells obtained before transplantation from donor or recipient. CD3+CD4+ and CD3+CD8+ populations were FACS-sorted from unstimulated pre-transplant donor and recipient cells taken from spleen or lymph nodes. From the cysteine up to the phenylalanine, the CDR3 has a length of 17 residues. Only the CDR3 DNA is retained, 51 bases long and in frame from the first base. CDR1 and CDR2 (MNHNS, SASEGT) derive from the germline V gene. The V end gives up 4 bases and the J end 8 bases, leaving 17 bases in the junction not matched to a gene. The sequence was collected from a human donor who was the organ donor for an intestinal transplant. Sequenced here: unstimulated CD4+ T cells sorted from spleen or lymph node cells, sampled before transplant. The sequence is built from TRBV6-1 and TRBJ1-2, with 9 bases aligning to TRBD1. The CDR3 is CASSGGSGTGTIRGYTF. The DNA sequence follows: TGTGCCAGCAGTGGGGGTTCCGGGACAGGGACTATCCGGGGCTACACCTTC.